This T cell receptor (beta chain) was identified in a study of PD-1 blockade in classical Hodgkin lymphoma. Study outcomes and limitations: The origin of the repertoire differences remains undefined, with disease activity or prior therapy as possible causes. Complete responders matched newly diagnosed patients in baseline diversity.

The V gene's germline CDR1 is SGHDT and CDR2 YYEEEE. The CDR3 totals 13 residues. V lost 0 bases to trimming and J lost 3 bases, with 6 bases between them. On this clone: Antigen specificity is unknown.

Patients all relapsed after autologous stem cell transplantation, and there was variation in brentuximab vedotin exposure. Data came from immunoSEQ multiplex PCR; TCRdb stores just in-frame clones and leaves some out. The sample shows tens of thousands of clones, roughly 91% of them seen only once. The TCR comes from a human donor with classical Hodgkin lymphoma. Specimen: peripheral blood mononuclear cells (PBMCs), collected at baseline. The chain carries TRBV5-6 and TRBJ1-1; no clear D. CDR3 DNA sequence: TGTGCCAGCAGCTTGGACGGATACACTGAAGCTTTCTTT. Encoded protein: CASSLDGYTEAFF.